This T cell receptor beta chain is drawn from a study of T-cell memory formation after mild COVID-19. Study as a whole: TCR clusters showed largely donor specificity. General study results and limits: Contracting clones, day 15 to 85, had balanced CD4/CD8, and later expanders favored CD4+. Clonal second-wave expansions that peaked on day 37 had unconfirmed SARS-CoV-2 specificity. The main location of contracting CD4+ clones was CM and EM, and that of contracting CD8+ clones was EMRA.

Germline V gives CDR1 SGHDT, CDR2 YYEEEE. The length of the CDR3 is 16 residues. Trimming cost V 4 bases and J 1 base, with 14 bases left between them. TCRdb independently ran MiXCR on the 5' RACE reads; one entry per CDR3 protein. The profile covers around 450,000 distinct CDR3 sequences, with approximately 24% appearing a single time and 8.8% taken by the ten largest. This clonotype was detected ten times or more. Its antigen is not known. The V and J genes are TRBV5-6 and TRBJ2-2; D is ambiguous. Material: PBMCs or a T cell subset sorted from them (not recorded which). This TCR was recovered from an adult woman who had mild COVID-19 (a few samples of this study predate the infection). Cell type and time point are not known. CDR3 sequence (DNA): TGTGCCAGCAGCGGTGACATCGCCTGGAACACCGGGGAGCTGTTTTTT. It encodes CASSGDIAWNTGELFF.